The 10 T cell receptor beta chains presented below share a single source sample, sequenced in a study of cytomegalovirus exposure and HLA in healthy donors. Primers for the PCR totalled 60 Vbeta and 13 Jbeta. TCRdb's copy holds only in-frame clones and misses some; the assay was immunoSEQ multiplex PCR. Found here are around 130,000 clones, approximately 80% of them singletons; the top ten hold about 0.94%. What was sequenced was PBMCs. The receptors stem from a human donor in good health.

J is TRBJ2-3 and V is TRBV6-5, with D perhaps matching TRBD1 (6 bases). This CDR3 region has 13 residues. The V gene lost 6 bases and the J gene lost 4 bases, with 11 bases spanning the gap. Germline CDR1 and CDR2: MNHEY and SVGAGI. The CDR3 here is CASSAQGADTQYF. DNA of the CDR3: TGTGCCAGCAGCGCACAGGGCGCAGATACGCAGTATTTT.

The V and J genes are TRBV5-1 and TRBJ2-1; 11 bases agree with TRBD2. Trimming cost V 4 bases and J 5 bases; bases outside gene matches: 8. Per the germline V gene, CDR1 is SGHRS and CDR2 is YFSETQ. The CDR3 contains 16 residues. The DNA for the CDR3 is TGCGCCAGCAGCCCTACTAGCGGGGGCGGGAACAATGAGCAGTTCTTC. This translates into CASSPTSGGGNNEQFF.

The genes are TRBV6-5 and TRBJ1-1; D is uncertain. The V gene's germline CDR1 is MNHEY and CDR2 SVGAGI. The V end lost 7 bases, the J end lost 10 bases, and 10 bases lay between the germline ends. This CDR3 is built from 10 residues. The CDR3 DNA is TGTGCCAGCACCCAGCGTGGAGCTTTCTTT. Residues: CASTQRGAFF.

The count of this clone is one. J is TRBJ2-5 and V is TRBV7-8; 7 bases are a match to TRBD2. Germline V gene sequence: CDR1 SGHVS, CDR2 FQNEAQ. The CDR3 contains 17 residues. V lost 0 bases, J lost 5 bases, and 12 bases stayed unmatched. CDR3 nucleotides: TGTGCCAGCAGCTTAGCACTGCCGGGGGGTGATGGCGAGACCCAGTACTTC. Its translation is CASSLALPGGDGETQYF.

The genes are TRBV27 and TRBJ2-3, with 10 nucleotides matching TRBD2. In germline, CDR1 is MNHEY, CDR2 SMNVEV (reference sequence). V lost 6 bases to trimming and J lost 4 bases; unmatched junction nucleotides: 7. The CDR3 length is 15 residues. This CDR3 is CASRTAGGPPDTQYF. The DNA of the CDR3 is TGTGCCAGCAGAACAGCGGGGGGGCCCCCAGATACGCAGTATTTT.

This clone was detected once. The chain employs TRBV6-5 and TRBJ1-5; 7 bases are a match to TRBD1. The junction had 7 bases not matched to a gene; V was cut back by 6 bases and J by 2 bases. The CDR3 covers 15 residues. The germline CDR1 and CDR2 sequences are MNHEY and SVGAGI. The CDR3 DNA reads TGTGCCAGCAGACGACAGGGAAGGGGCAATCAGCCCCAGCATTTT. Its protein is CASRRQGRGNQPQHF.

To note about this clone: An end of the junction differs from the germline gene, which may be a read error. The V gene is TRBV7-2, the J gene TRBJ2-1, with D tentatively TRBD2 (6 bases). In germline, CDR1 is SGHTA, CDR2 FQGNSA. The CDR3 extends over 14 amino acids. DNA of the CDR3: TGTGCCAGCCGAATCGGGGGTCGGGTTTTCCCCCTGGTCTTC. This codes for CASRIGGRVFPLVF.

In this sample, this clone turned up once. V is TRBV27 and J is TRBJ2-3, with 7 positions matching TRBD2. The CDR3 runs to 13 residues. V gave up 7 bases and J gave up 1 base; unmatched junction bases: 2. Germline assignment: CDR1 MNHEY and CDR2 SMNVEV (reference sequence). CDR3 DNA: TGTGCCAGCACTGCGGGGGGCACAGATACGCAGTATTTT. Residues: CASTAGGTDTQYF.

For the CDR3, the DNA is TGTGCCAGCAGCGTAGGGACAGAAGATTCACCCCTCCACTTT. It encodes CASSVGTEDSPLHF. The chain carries TRBV9 and TRBJ1-6; TRBD1 might be the D (6 bases). The germline V and J ends were trimmed by 0 bases and 8 bases, with 9 bases remaining between them. The germline gives CDR1 SGDLS, CDR2 YYNGEE. The CDR3 totals 14 residues.

The chain joins TRBV6-1 to TRBJ1-1; D is unclear. Germline V gene lookup returns CDR1 MNHNS and CDR2 SASEGT. The V end lost 5 bases, the J end lost 7 bases, and 8 bases lay between the germline ends. The CDR3 length is 11 residues. CDR3 coding DNA: TGTGCCAGCAGTTACAAAATTGAAGCTTTCTTT. Its translation is CASSYKIEAFF.